Shown below are 8 T cell receptor beta chains from a single sample sequenced in a study of response to subunit inactivated influenza vaccine. TCRdb re-derived calls from the RT-PCR reads in MiXCR, one entry per CDR3 protein. This table holds approximately 500,000 distinct CDR3 sequences, 13% found once. Sequences were derived from PBMCs from blood, sampled about 6 weeks after vaccination. The origin of the receptors is a man in his fifties who received an inactivated influenza vaccine.

This clonotype was recorded many times. This chain uses TRBV12-3 or TRBV12-4 with TRBJ1-2; 9 bases fit TRBD1. The CDR3 is made up of 14 amino acids. The V and J ends lost 0 bases and 4 bases, in that order; junction bases with no gene match: 0. CDR3 sequence (DNA): TGTGCCAGCAGTTTAGCGGGACAGGGCTATGGCTACACCTTC. Residues: CASSLAGQGYGYTF.

The CDR3 region has the DNA TGTGCCAGCAGCTTAGTGTACAGCCACCTCTCTGGGGCCAACGTCCTGACTTTC. It is translated as CASSLVYSHLSGANVLTF. The chain combines TRBV7-8 with TRBJ2-6; D not certain. Germline CDR1 SGHVS, CDR2 FQNEAQ. V gave up 1 base and J gave up 0 bases, with 13 bases separating them. This CDR3 spans 18 amino acids. The full variable domain, with the rest looked up from reference TRBV7-8 and TRBJ2-6, is GAGVSQSPRYKVAKRGQDVALRCDPISGHVSLFWYQQALGQGPEFLTYFQNEAQLDKSGLPSDRFFAERPEGSVSTLKIQRTQQEDSAVYLCASSLVYSHLSGANVLTFGAGSRLTVL.

This clonotype occurred many times. The chain joins TRBV5-1 to TRBJ2-3, with 12 bases aligning to TRBD1. CDR1 and CDR2 (germline): SGHRS, YFSETQ. This CDR3 is 17 amino acids long. Trimming removed 3 bases from V and 3 bases from J; junction bases left unmatched: 8. The CDR3 protein is CASSSGTGGAWTDTQYF. CDR3 nucleotide sequence: TGCGCCAGCAGCTCCGGGACAGGGGGCGCGTGGACAGATACGCAGTATTTT. Drawing the rest from reference TRBV5-1 and TRBJ2-3, the complete variable domain is KAGVTQTPRYLIKTRGQQVTLSCSPISGHRSVSWYQQTPGQGLQFLFEYFSETQRNKGNFPGRFSGRQFSNSRSEMNVSTLELGDSALYLCASSSGTGGAWTDTQYFGPGTRLTVL.

On this clonotype itself: Compared with germline, one end of the junction differs, possibly owing to a read error. This chain uses TRBV11-2 with TRBJ2-3; TRBD2 might be the D (7 bases). The length of the CDR3 is 13 residues. Germline V lookup: CDR1 SGHAT, CDR2 FQNNGV. The CDR3 spells CASSPGGPDTQDF. CDR3 in DNA: TGTGCCAGCTCGCCGGGGGGCCCAGATACGCAGGATTTT.

As for this clonotype: Given a much more abundant clone one base away, this may be a read error. Since no conserved phenylalanine or tryptophan closes the CDR3, a read error is the likely cause. The chain combines TRBV7-2 with TRBJ2-1; 7 bases line up with TRBD2. The germline V gene encodes CDR1 SGHTA and CDR2 FQGNSA. The CDR3 sequence is 13 residues long. Germline trimming cut 4 bases from V and 4 bases from J; bases unmatched to any gene: 1. Written as DNA, the CDR3 is TGTGCCAGCAGCTGGACTAGTTACAATGAGCAGTTCTTA. It specifies CASSWTSYNEQFL.

This clonotype came up many times. The chain uses TRBV12-3 or TRBV12-4 and TRBJ2-2; D is possibly TRBD2 (5 bases). Trimming took off 7 bases at V and 0 bases at J, with 9 bases between the two ends. CDR3 length: 14 residues. DNA of the CDR3: TGTGCCAGCACCGCCGGGGCGAACACCGGGGAGCTGTTTTTT. It is translated as CASTAGANTGELFF.

The chain employs TRBV10-3 and TRBJ2-3, with no clear D. V shed 2 bases and J shed 6 bases, with 21 bases lying between them. This CDR3 is built from 17 residues. CDR1 is ENHRY and CDR2 is SYGVKD in the germline V gene. This CDR3 reads CAISESYLRTARDTQYF. In DNA, the CDR3 is TGTGCCATCAGTGAGAGTTATTTGCGGACCGCAAGGGATACGCAGTATTTT.

This clonotype was seen a handful of times. This sequence joins TRBV7-2 and TRBJ2-5; 8 nucleotides agree with TRBD2. V was clipped by 2 bases and J by 4 bases; unmatched bases: 12. This CDR3 is 17 amino acids long. The germline gives CDR1 SGHTA, CDR2 FQGNSA. CDR3 DNA sequence: TGTGCCAGCAGCTTAATACCGGGACTAGGGGGAGGAGAGACCCAGTACTTC. The encoded protein is CASSLIPGLGGGETQYF.